The next 24 T cell receptor beta chains were all read from a single sample in a study of cytomegalovirus exposure and HLA in healthy donors. The study ran its PCR with 60 Vbeta and 13 Jbeta primers. The repertoire was sequenced with immunoSEQ multiplex PCR; TCRdb's copy has only in-frame clones and lacks some. The table lists some 170,000 clones, roughly four fifths of them singletons. The sequenced material came from PBMCs. The receptors shown here come from a woman between 18 and 29 years old in good health and CMV-seronegative.

This clone has just a few counts. The chain carries TRBV23-1 and TRBJ1-5; the match to TRBD1 covers 10 bases. TRBV23-1 is annotated as an ORF whose role is uncertain. Unmatched junction bases numbered 10, after V lost 6 bases and J lost 5 bases. This CDR3 has 16 residues. The CDR3 nucleotides read TGCGCCAGCAGCTCAGGGACAGGGACAGGGGATCAGCCCCAGCATTTT. Translation gives CASSSGTGTGDQPQHF.

The chain employs TRBV30 and TRBJ2-1, with 12 bases matching TRBD1. Germline-derived CDR1 and CDR2 are GTSNPN and SVGIG (reference sequence). The V segment lost 4 bases and the J segment 9 bases; nucleotides outside the gene matches: 13. The CDR3 has 16 amino acids. The CDR3 bases are TGTGCCTGGATCGATTCCGGGACAGGGGGCTGGGGTGAGCAGTTCTTC. Its translation is CAWIDSGTGGWGEQFF. Based on the CDR3 plus reference TRBV30 and TRBJ2-1, the full variable domain is SQTIHQWPATLVQPVGSPLSLECTVEGTSNPNLYWYRQAAGRGLQLLFYSVGIGQISSEVPQNLSASRPQDRQFILSSKKLLLSDSGFYLCAWIDSGTGGWGEQFFGPGTRLTVL.

The chain recombines TRBV7-9 with TRBJ1-3; D ambiguous. This CDR3 is built from 12 residues. Looked up from germline, CDR1 is SEHNR and CDR2 is FQNEAQ (reference sequence). V lost 6 bases and J lost 4, with 7 bases in between. The CDR3 spells CASRSTGNTIYF. The CDR3 DNA sequence: TGTGCCAGCAGATCCACAGGAAACACCATATATTTT.

The gene calls are TRBV5-1 and TRBJ1-3; weak D call: TRBD1 (6 bases). Deletions cut 4 bases from V and 0 bases from J, with 14 bases between. Germline V lookup: CDR1 SGHRS, CDR2 YFSETQ. This CDR3 has 16 residues. CDR3 region: CASSADRRSSGNTIYF. The CDR3 DNA follows: TGCGCCAGCAGCGCCGACAGGCGTTCCTCTGGAAACACCATATATTTT. The full variable domain, its missing parts supplied by reference TRBV5-1 and TRBJ1-3, is KAGVTQTPRYLIKTRGQQVTLSCSPISGHRSVSWYQQTPGQGLQFLFEYFSETQRNKGNFPGRFSGRQFSNSRSEMNVSTLELGDSALYLCASSADRRSSGNTIYFGEGSWLTVV.

The genes are TRBV4-1 and TRBJ1-1; D may be TRBD1 (6 bases). The CDR3 is made up of 12 amino acids. The V end was cut by 3 bases, the J end by 6 bases, with 8 bases between. In germline, CDR1 is MGHRA, CDR2 YSYEKL. In DNA, the CDR3 is TGCGCCAGCAGCCATGGGACATCTGAAGCTTTCTTT. Protein: CASSHGTSEAFF.

This chain connects TRBV27 to TRBJ1-1, with D maybe TRBD1 (5 bases). The CDR3 spans 12 residues. Deletions cut 7 bases from V and 9 bases from J, with 15 bases between. Per germline, CDR1 MNHEY and CDR2 SMNVEV (reference sequence). CDR3 DNA: TGTGCCAGCACCACCCGGGGGATGAAAGCTTTCTTT. Protein sequence: CASTTRGMKAFF.

The rearrangement links TRBV5-4 to TRBJ2-3; maybe TRBD2 (6 bases). Looked up from germline, CDR1 is SGHNT and CDR2 is YYREEE (reference sequence). The V gene lost 0 bases and the J gene lost 2 bases, with 16 bases spanning the gap. The CDR3 has 17 residues. CDR3 DNA: TGTGCCAGCAGCTTGGGATTTGGTAGCGGTTACACAGATACGCAGTATTTT. This gives the protein CASSLGFGSGYTDTQYF.

The rearrangement links TRBV15 to TRBJ2-7; perhaps TRBD1 as D (5 bases). This CDR3 is 16 amino acids long. Germline V gene data show CDR1 as LNHNV and CDR2 as YYDKDF (reference sequence). The V end was cut by 0 bases, the J end by 4 bases, with 16 bases between. CDR3 loop: CATSRDIGIKGYEQYF. CDR3 nucleotide sequence: TGTGCCACCAGCAGAGATATAGGAATAAAGGGGTACGAGCAGTACTTC.

This chain joins TRBV4-1 and TRBJ2-1; TRBD2 agrees at 10 bases. Germline CDR1 reads MGHRA; CDR2 reads YSYEKL. This CDR3 has 16 amino acids. V shed 4 bases and J 6 bases; nucleotides not matched to a gene: 9. CDR3 loop: CASSPQRTSGFNEQFF. Written as DNA, the CDR3 is TGCGCCAGCAGCCCCCAGCGGACTAGCGGCTTCAATGAGCAGTTCTTC.

The CDR3 nucleotides read TGTGCCAGCAGCTTAGCCACAGCATTGGAGACCCAGTACTTC. This gives the protein CASSLATALETQYF. The gene calls are TRBV7-9 and TRBJ2-5; D is uncertain. This CDR3 is 14 amino acids long. Trimming took off 0 bases at V and 5 bases at J, with 10 bases between the two ends. Germline loops: CDR1 SEHNR, CDR2 FQNEAQ (reference sequence).

The sample holds one count of this clone. This rearrangement joins TRBV5-1 to TRBJ1-2, with D perhaps TRBD1 (6 bases). V was clipped by 4 bases and J by 2 bases, with 15 bases between them. The CDR3 is made up of 15 amino acids. CDR1 is SGHRS and CDR2 is YFSETQ in the germline V gene. As DNA, the CDR3 is TGCGCCAGCAGCCGATACGGGACAAAGAACTATGGCTACACCTTC. Amino acids: CASSRYGTKNYGYTF. Looking up the rest from reference TRBV5-1 and TRBJ1-2 gives the full variable domain: KAGVTQTPRYLIKTRGQQVTLSCSPISGHRSVSWYQQTPGQGLQFLFEYFSETQRNKGNFPGRFSGRQFSNSRSEMNVSTLELGDSALYLCASSRYGTKNYGYTFGSGTRLTVV.

The V gene is TRBV20-1, the J gene TRBJ2-1, with D unclear. This CDR3 is built from 11 residues. V was cut by 4 bases and J by 8 bases, with 9 bases left in between. The germline CDR1 and CDR2 sequences are DFQATT and SNEGSKA (reference sequence). CDR3 sequence (DNA): TGCAGTGCTATACCTTCGGATGAGCAGTTCTTC. This encodes CSAIPSDEQFF.

The genes are TRBV2 and TRBJ2-5, with 10 bases identical to TRBD2. Germline values: CDR1 SNHLY, CDR2 FYNNEI. There are 17 residues in the CDR3. V lost 6 bases and J lost 5; bases outside the gene matches: 15. CDR3 DNA: TGTGCCAGCAGAAGCACGGCTAGCGGGAGTTTCGGGGAGACCCAGTACTTC. It encodes CASRSTASGSFGETQYF.

The rearrangement links TRBV18 to TRBJ2-7; tentatively, D is TRBD2 (5 bases). Between the trimmed V and J ends, which lost 1 base and 9 bases, there was a span of 16 bases. This CDR3 has 14 amino acids. Germline CDR1 KGHSH, CDR2 LQKENI. For the CDR3, the DNA is TGTGCCAGCTCACCACGGTATAGGGAGACCCGGCAGTACTTC. Translation gives CASSPRYRETRQYF.

This clone was observed a few times. The chain joins TRBV6-5 to TRBJ2-2; tentative D call: TRBD2 (5 bases). The CDR3 is 14 amino acids. Germline CDR1 and CDR2: MNHEY and SVGAGI. V was trimmed by 6 bases and J by 4 bases, leaving 12 bases between them. The CDR3 reads CASSHGVFTGELFF. CDR3 nucleotide sequence: TGTGCCAGCAGCCACGGGGTTTTCACCGGGGAGCTGTTTTTT.

CDR3 nucleotide sequence: TGTGCCAGCAGTTACGGCCGGGAAGCTAATGAAAAACTGTTTTTT. Its protein product is CASSYGREANEKLFF. This chain connects TRBV6-6 to TRBJ1-4, with D unclear. Germline V lookup: CDR1 MNHNY, CDR2 SVGAGI (reference sequence). With 2 bases removed from V and 3 bases from J, the gap between germline ends came to 10 bases. The CDR3 sequence is 15 residues long.

V gene TRBV4-1 combines with J gene TRBJ2-5; D uncertain. The germline V gene encodes CDR1 MGHRA and CDR2 YSYEKL. The CDR3 has 14 residues. Trimming stripped 0 bases from V and 2 bases from J, with 7 bases between. The DNA for the CDR3 is TGCGCCAGCAGCCAAGATGGGCAACAAGAGACCCAGTACTTC. Translated: CASSQDGQQETQYF.

J is TRBJ1-1 and V is TRBV5-1, with 9 bases aligning to TRBD1. The V gene's germline CDR1 is SGHRS and CDR2 YFSETQ. This CDR3 is built from 16 residues. The V and J ends lost 5 bases and 6 bases, in that order; junction bases with no gene match: 14. CDR3 sequence reads: CASSPFSTGGRSEAFF. The CDR3 nucleotides read TGCGCCAGCAGTCCTTTTTCTACAGGGGGCAGATCTGAAGCTTTCTTT.

This clone has just one count. The chain uses TRBV7-9 and TRBJ1-1; D is perhaps TRBD1 (6 bases). Germline V CDR1 and CDR2: SEHNR, FQNEAQ (reference sequence). The CDR3 totals 17 residues. Trimming took 1 base from V and 7 from J, leaving 22 bases between them. CDR3 loop: CASSLDRGVQGQGEAFF. The CDR3 coding sequence is TGTGCCAGCAGCTTAGATCGGGGGGTGCAGGGGCAAGGTGAAGCTTTCTTT.

This rearrangement joins TRBV28 to TRBJ2-7, with 10 positions matching TRBD2. Trimming at V came to 5 bases and at J to 9 bases, leaving 19 bases not matched to a gene. Germline V lookup: CDR1 MDHEN, CDR2 SYDVKM. The CDR3 loop spans 17 amino acids. The CDR3, as DNA: TGTGCCAGCAGTCCTACGCTTGGGAAGCGGGAGGGCGGACGGCAGTACTTC. It is translated as CASSPTLGKREGGRQYF.

Here the CDR3 DNA reads TGTGCCAGCAGCGTAGCTGGAGACAGCACTGAAGCTTTCTTT. Protein sequence: CASSVAGDSTEAFF. This sequence joins TRBV9 and TRBJ1-1, with D maybe TRBD1 (5 bases). The CDR3 consists of 14 residues. Per the germline V gene, CDR1 is SGDLS and CDR2 is YYNGEE. V lost 0 bases, J lost 4 bases, and 10 bases lay in between.

This clone has a handful of counts. The V call is TRBV29-1, the J call TRBJ2-7; D is uncertain. The V and J ends lost 7 bases and 4 bases respectively, with 20 bases between them. This CDR3 comprises 14 residues. Germline CDR1 is SQVTM and CDR2 is ANQGSEA. The CDR3 loop reads CSAVGGVGGYEQYF. The CDR3 nucleotides are TGCAGCGCGGTAGGCGGTGTCGGTGGATACGAGCAGTACTTC.

This chain uses TRBV2 with TRBJ1-2; D not resolved. The germline V gene has CDR1 SNHLY and CDR2 FYNNEI. V was trimmed by 1 base and J by 4 bases, leaving 4 bases between them. CDR3 length: 12 residues. The CDR3 sequence: CASSEGRYGYTF. The CDR3 DNA reads as TGTGCCAGCAGTGAAGGTCGCTATGGCTACACCTTC.

In its sample, this clone was seen once. Other DNA sequences in the same sample also yield this CDR3. The chain couples TRBV6-5 to TRBJ1-2; TRBD1 might be the D (6 bases). Between the trimmed V and J ends, which lost 10 bases and 6 bases, there was a span of 21 bases. Per germline, CDR1 MNHEY and CDR2 SVGAGI. The CDR3 totals 14 residues. CDR3 nucleotide sequence: TGTGCCACCCGAACGACGACAGGTCCCCATGGCTACACCTTC. Its protein is CATRTTTGPHGYTF.